These 19 T cell receptor beta chains share one sample of origin, sequenced in a study of T-cell reconstitution after alpha-beta-depleted transplantation in children. During its preparation, the TCRbeta library received unique molecular identifiers. TCRdb redid the calling of the PCR reads with MiXCR, one entry per CDR3 protein. Of around 420,000 distinct CDR3 sequences listed, roughly 17% are singletons. The input for sequencing was PBMCs, mostly from graft donor cells, taken 360 days after TCRalphabeta/CD19-depleted stem cell transplant. Receptor source: a boy in the first two years of life who had a stem cell transplant for Wiskott-Aldrich syndrome, so the T cells may come from the graft donor.

This clonotype was counted between two and nine times. The genes are TRBV7-6 and TRBJ1-2; D remains unclear. Germline V lookup: CDR1 SGHVS, CDR2 FNYEAQ. This CDR3 is 15 amino acids long. V dropped 1 base and J dropped 8 bases, with 17 bases sitting between them. The CDR3, as DNA: TGTGCCAGCAGCTTAGTACCCGGACCCAAAAGGGGCTACACCTTC. Translated, it gives CASSLVPGPKRGYTF. Full variable domain (missing parts from reference TRBV7-6 and TRBJ1-2): GAGVSQSPRYKVTKRGQDVALRCDPISGHVSLYWYRQALGQGPEFLTYFNYEAQQDKSGLPNDRFSAERPEGSISTLTIQRTEQRDSAMYRCASSLVPGPKRGYTFGSGTRLTVV.

This clonotype was found a few times. The V and J genes are TRBV12-3 or TRBV12-4 and TRBJ2-5; TRBD1 aligns across 9 bases. The CDR3 covers 16 residues. V was clipped by 3 bases and J by 5 bases; unmatched bases: 10. This chain's CDR3 is CASSLGGTGKWETQYF. CDR3 nucleotides: TGTGCCAGCAGTTTGGGGGGGACAGGGAAATGGGAGACCCAGTACTTC.

This clonotype was detected ten times or more. The chain uses TRBV2 and TRBJ1-5; 7 positions agree with TRBD1. This CDR3 is built from 14 residues. After removal of 3 bases from V and 7 bases from J, the junction contained 6 bases not matched to a gene. The germline V gene has CDR1 SNHLY and CDR2 FYNNEI. CDR3 coding DNA: TGTGCCAGCAGTGAGGGGAGACAGGGCCAGCCCCAGCATTTT. It translates to CASSEGRQGQPQHF.

V is TRBV25-1 and J is TRBJ1-2; tentative D call: TRBD1 (6 bases). V lost 4 bases to trimming and J lost 3 bases, with 18 bases between them. Germline CDR1 MGHDK, CDR2 SYGVNS. This CDR3 has 16 residues. The DNA for the CDR3 is TGTGCCAGCAGTGGACCGCGGGGGGCCAAATACTATGGCTACACCTTC. Amino acid sequence: CASSGPRGAKYYGYTF.

The chain employs TRBV20-1 and TRBJ2-5; 8 nucleotides match TRBD2. From germline, CDR1 is DFQATT and CDR2 SNEGSKA (reference sequence). V was clipped by 6 bases and J by 6 bases; unmatched bases: 15. The CDR3 runs 15 residues. This CDR3 reads CSAIDYPGGRQTQYF. Written as DNA, the CDR3 is TGCAGTGCCATAGACTATCCGGGAGGGAGGCAGACCCAGTACTTC.

The sample holds a few counts of this clonotype. CDR3 loop: CASSTGQGGTDTQYF. DNA for the CDR3: TGCGCCAGCAGCACCGGACAGGGGGGCACAGATACGCAGTATTTT. The chain recombines TRBV5-1 with TRBJ2-3, with 10 bases that match TRBD1. This CDR3 is built from 15 residues. Germline CDR1 SGHRS, CDR2 YFSETQ. V shed 4 bases and J 1 base; nucleotides not matched to a gene: 3.

The chain is built from TRBV4-3 and TRBJ2-7; 15 positions agree with TRBD2. Germline-derived CDR1 and CDR2 are LGHNA and YSLEER. J lost 3 bases, V lost 3 bases, and 6 bases had no gene match. The CDR3 sequence is 17 residues long. The chain's CDR3 is CASSHGLAGGLGYEQYF. The CDR3 DNA is TGCGCCAGCAGCCACGGACTAGCGGGAGGGCTCGGCTACGAGCAGTACTTC.

The V gene is TRBV7-9, the J gene TRBJ2-1; 7 bases are shared with TRBD2. J gave up 8 bases and V 2 bases, and 12 bases lay outside the gene matches. Germline lookup yields CDR1 SEHNR and CDR2 FQNEAQ (reference sequence). This CDR3 contains 16 residues. The CDR3 loop is CASSLRTRAIIDEQFF. As DNA, the CDR3 is TGTGCCAGCAGCTTACGGACTAGGGCTATTATCGATGAGCAGTTCTTC.

This clonotype turned up a few times. This chain connects TRBV6-2 or TRBV6-3 to TRBJ2-7; D is unresolved. The CDR3 is 11 amino acids. Germline V CDR1 and CDR2: MNHEY, SVGEGT. The ends were cut back, 2 bases at V and 7 bases at J, with 6 bases in the middle. CDR3 sequence (DNA): TGTGCCAGCAGTTACGGCATAGAGCAGTACTTC. As protein: CASSYGIEQYF.

This clonotype appeared once. This chain joins TRBV24-1 and TRBJ2-1; D not resolved. V dropped 0 bases and J dropped 0 bases, with 8 bases sitting between them. Germline assignment: CDR1 KGHDR and CDR2 SFDVKD. The CDR3 length is 16 residues. For the CDR3, the DNA is TGTGCCACCAGTGATTTGAAGGGTAGCTCCTACAATGAGCAGTTCTTC. As protein: CATSDLKGSSYNEQFF.

This clonotype has more than one count but fewer than ten. The genes are TRBV12-3 or TRBV12-4 and TRBJ2-3; tentative D call: TRBD2 (6 bases). The V and J ends lost 1 base and 9 bases respectively, with 11 bases between them. The CDR3 extends over 13 amino acids. CDR3 nucleotides: TGTGCCAGCAGTTTAGATAGCGGTGGGACGCAGTATTTT. Translating it yields CASSLDSGGTQYF.

This clonotype was seen more than once but under ten times. The V and J genes are TRBV6-2 or TRBV6-3 and TRBJ2-2, with D possibly being TRBD1 (5 bases). CDR1 is MNHEY and CDR2 is SVGEGT in the germline V gene. The CDR3 consists of 14 residues. V was trimmed by 2 bases and J by 7 bases, leaving 11 bases between them. CDR3 region: CASSYRGTSGELFF. The CDR3 coding sequence is TGTGCCAGCAGTTACAGGGGAACGAGCGGGGAGCTGTTTTTT.

The CDR3 reads CSALVLRGHTDTQYF. CDR3 bases: TGCAGTGCTCTAGTCCTCAGGGGGCACACAGATACGCAGTATTTT. The V and J genes are TRBV20-1 and TRBJ2-3; 8 bases are shared with TRBD1. This CDR3 is built from 15 residues. V dropped 5 bases and J dropped 2; count of bases not matched to a gene: 9. Germline assignment: CDR1 DFQATT and CDR2 SNEGSKA (reference sequence).

The chain uses TRBV4-3 and TRBJ1-6; 10 bases line up with TRBD1. V lost 7 bases to trimming and J lost 9 bases; unmatched junction nucleotides: 9. The CDR3 covers 15 residues. The germline V gene encodes CDR1 LGHNA and CDR2 YSLEER. The CDR3 bases are TGCGCCAGCAACCAGCTTCGGGACAGGGGTTCACCCCTCCACTTT. Amino acid sequence: CASNQLRDRGSPLHF.

The V call is TRBV12-3 or TRBV12-4, the J call TRBJ1-2; D not resolved. Trimming left V 2 bases short and J 6 bases short, with 7 bases between. This CDR3 spans 12 amino acids. The CDR3 coding sequence is TGTGCCAGCAGTTTAAGGGTTAATGGCTACACCTTC. It codes for CASSLRVNGYTF.

The V call is TRBV28, the J call TRBJ1-5; weak D call: TRBD1 (5 bases). Germline V gene sequence: CDR1 MDHEN, CDR2 SYDVKM. V was cut by 6 bases and J by 2 bases, with 14 bases left in between. The CDR3 is made up of 15 amino acids. CDR3 bases: TGTGCCAGCAGCTACGGGGGTCGGGGCAATCAGCCCCAGCATTTT. It yields the protein CASSYGGRGNQPQHF.

This clonotype appeared a few times. V and J are TRBV7-9 and TRBJ1-2; the match to TRBD1 covers 10 bases. Germline-derived CDR1 and CDR2 are SEHNR and FQNEAQ (reference sequence). J was trimmed by 7 bases and V by 5 bases; bases with no gene match: 7. The CDR3 covers 14 residues. CDR3 nucleotides: TGTGCCAGCAGCATTGACAGGGGGCGCGCTGGCTACACCTTC. Protein: CASSIDRGRAGYTF.

The chain uses TRBV7-2 and TRBJ1-1; TRBD1 is a possible D gene (5 bases). This CDR3 is 18 amino acids long. The germline gives CDR1 SGHTA, CDR2 FQGNSA. V was pared by 5 bases and J by 0 bases, with 22 bases between. CDR3 in amino acids: CASSTRPASRVMNTEAFF. Written as DNA, the CDR3 is TGTGCCAGCAGCACCCGGCCGGCTAGCAGGGTCATGAACACTGAAGCTTTCTTT.

The chain carries TRBV12-3 or TRBV12-4 and TRBJ2-1; 10 bases agree with TRBD1. With 6 bases clipped from V and 8 bases from J, the junction kept 7 bases outside the gene matches. The CDR3 covers 14 residues. In DNA, the CDR3 is TGTGCCAGCAGGTACCGGGACAGGGGTGATGAGCAGTTCTTC. Amino acid sequence: CASRYRDRGDEQFF.